The 17 T cell receptor beta chains below all came from one sample that was sequenced in a study of cytomegalovirus exposure and HLA in healthy donors. PCR primers comprised 60 Vbeta and 13 Jbeta primers. Using immunoSEQ multiplex PCR, the repertoire was profiled, and TCRdb retains in-frame clones only, with some absent. The sample shows roughly 170,000 clones, roughly 87% of them seen only once. Sample: PBMCs. These receptors came from a man aged 50 to 60 in good health and CMV-seronegative.

The chain couples TRBV10-3 to TRBJ1-6; no reliable D call. The CDR3 runs to 13 residues. V was clipped by 0 bases and J by 10 bases, with 7 bases between them. Germline values: CDR1 ENHRY, CDR2 SYGVKD. The DNA for the CDR3 is TGTGCCATCAGTGAGTCGGGAGGATCACCCCTCCACTTT. It encodes CAISESGGSPLHF.

This clone was recorded a few times. This chain joins TRBV27 and TRBJ1-6; possibly TRBD1 for D (6 bases). The CDR3 consists of 14 residues. Germline V lookup: CDR1 MNHEY, CDR2 SMNVEV (reference sequence). V lost 6 bases to trimming and J lost 8 bases, with 14 bases between them. The CDR3 reads CASRVQGSDSPLHF. CDR3 in DNA: TGTGCCAGCAGGGTACAGGGTTCGGATTCACCCCTCCACTTT.

The chain has TRBV30 and TRBJ2-5; no clear D. Per the germline V gene, CDR1 is GTSNPN and CDR2 is SVGIG (reference sequence). V lost 0 bases and J 5 bases, leaving 10 bases between the germline ends. This CDR3 spans 13 amino acids. The CDR3 protein is CAWSVQERETQYF. Written as DNA, the CDR3 is TGTGCCTGGAGTGTCCAGGAAAGGGAGACCCAGTACTTC.

The chain couples TRBV4-3 to TRBJ1-1; D is perhaps TRBD1 (6 bases). The CDR3 contains 13 residues. Trimming pared 2 bases from V and 4 bases from J, leaving 8 bases between. CDR1 and CDR2 (germline): LGHNA, YSLEER. The CDR3 protein is CASSQQQGTEAFF. The CDR3 DNA reads as TGCGCCAGCAGCCAACAACAGGGCACTGAAGCTTTCTTT.

The chain is built from TRBV6-6 and TRBJ2-5; D is unresolved. This CDR3 has 12 amino acids. Germline-derived CDR1 and CDR2 are MNHNY and SVGAGI (reference sequence). Trimming stripped 7 bases from V and 4 bases from J, with 10 bases between. CDR3 nucleotides: TGTGCCAGCAATCACTTCCGAGAGACCCAGTACTTC. Amino acid sequence: CASNHFRETQYF.

This clone was picked up one time. The V and J genes are TRBV6-6 and TRBJ2-2, with D possibly TRBD2 on 6 matching bases. In germline, CDR1 is MNHNY, CDR2 SVGAGI (reference sequence). Trimming pared 5 bases from V and 6 bases from J, leaving 16 bases between. The CDR3 totals 15 residues. CDR3 coding DNA: TGTGCCAGCAGTCCCAAAGTCCCGGGGGCCGGGGAGCTGTTTTTT. Its protein is CASSPKVPGAGELFF.

The CDR3 spells CASRNQVNGELFF. The CDR3 bases are TGTGCCAGCAGGAACCAGGTGAACGGGGAGCTGTTTTTT. The chain is built from TRBV6-5 and TRBJ2-2; no clear D. CDR1 is MNHEY, CDR2 SVGAGI, per germline. This CDR3 contains 13 residues. V dropped 6 bases and J dropped 7 bases, with 12 bases sitting between them.

This chain joins TRBV30 and TRBJ1-2; no clear D gene. Germline V CDR1 and CDR2: GTSNPN, SVGIG (reference sequence). The CDR3 totals 12 residues. The ends were cut back, 4 bases at V and 3 bases at J, with 9 bases in the middle. The CDR3: CAWTGGHYGYTF. The CDR3 coding sequence is TGTGCCTGGACAGGAGGGCACTATGGCTACACCTTC.

CDR3: CASSQVRTGYTGELFF. CDR3 bases: TGTGCCAGCAGCCAAGTGAGAACGGGGTACACCGGGGAGCTGTTTTTT. The rearrangement joins TRBV4-2 to TRBJ2-2; possible D gene TRBD2, 5 bases. This CDR3 region has 16 residues. The germline V and J ends were trimmed by 1 base and 3 bases, with 12 bases remaining between them. From germline, CDR1 is LGHNA and CDR2 YNFKEQ.

The chain links TRBV6-6 to TRBJ1-5; weak D call: TRBD1 (5 bases). Trimming stripped 5 bases from V and 7 bases from J, with 21 bases between. The CDR3 contains 16 residues. The germline CDR1 and CDR2 sequences are MNHNY and SVGAGI (reference sequence). DNA of the CDR3: TGTGCCAGCAGTCCCTACAGCCGGGGGGGAGGGCAGCCCCAGCATTTT. It specifies CASSPYSRGGGQPQHF.

CDR3 DNA: TGTGCCAGCAGTGAAGCGCCCGGGAGTTTGGGCGAGCAGTACTTC. Amino acids: CASSEAPGSLGEQYF. This rearrangement joins TRBV6-1 to TRBJ2-5, with D perhaps matching TRBD2 (6 bases). The last part of the DNA fits TRBJ2-7 better; the J call may be wrong. The CDR3 contains 15 residues. Germline assignment: CDR1 MNHNS and CDR2 SASEGT.

V usage is TRBV21-1 and J usage is TRBJ1-4; the D call of TRBD1 is as the table states it, not checked on the DNA. TRBV21-1 counts as a pseudogene. CDR3 length equals 16 residues. The CDR3 is CASSKVSGQANEKLFF. CDR3 DNA sequence: TGTGCCAGCAGCAAAGTAAGTGGCCAGGCAAATGAAAAACTGTTTTTT.

The genes are TRBV10-3 and TRBJ2-3; TRBD2 aligns across 8 bases. Germline V gene sequence: CDR1 ENHRY, CDR2 SYGVKD. J was trimmed by 5 bases and V by 2 bases; bases with no gene match: 12. The CDR3 has 17 residues. The CDR3 DNA sequence: TGTGCCATCAGTGAGCCGAGCGGGGGAGACCGTGAAGATACGCAGTATTTT. It codes for CAISEPSGGDREDTQYF.

This sequence joins TRBV2 and TRBJ2-7; D might be TRBD1 (5 bases). The CDR3 is 13 amino acids. V was clipped by 6 bases and J by 1 base, with 10 bases between them. Germline CDR1 SNHLY, CDR2 FYNNEI. The DNA for the CDR3 is TGTGCCAGCAGAGGGGCCGGTTCCTACGAGCAGTACTTC. This sequence encodes CASRGAGSYEQYF.

The chain has TRBV28 and TRBJ1-5, with D uncertain. The CDR3 covers 14 residues. Germline-derived CDR1 and CDR2 are MDHEN and SYDVKM. V shed 6 bases and J shed 5 bases, with 14 bases lying between them. CDR3 amino acids: CASRVTVQDQPQHF. The CDR3 DNA is TGTGCCAGCAGGGTAACAGTGCAGGATCAGCCCCAGCATTTT. The whole variable domain, filled in from reference TRBV28 and TRBJ1-5, reads DVKVTQSSRYLVKRTGEKVFLECVQDMDHENMFWYRQDPGLGLRLIYFSYDVKMKEKGDIPEGYSVSREKKERFSLILESASTNQTSMYLCASRVTVQDQPQHFGDGTRLSIL.

This rearrangement joins TRBV6-7 to TRBJ2-4; D remains unclear. TRBV6-7 is reported as an ORF; its role is uncertain. The CDR3 contains 17 residues. V lost 0 bases and J 0 bases, leaving 12 bases between the germline ends. The CDR3 DNA sequence: TGTGCCAGCAGTTACTCGTATAAACCTAGAGCCAAAAACATTCAGTACTTC. This encodes CASSYSYKPRAKNIQYF.

The gene calls are TRBV9 and TRBJ2-7, with 9 bases that match TRBD1. The CDR3 runs to 15 residues. J lost 3 bases, V lost 0 bases, and 4 bases had no gene match. Germline values: CDR1 SGDLS, CDR2 YYNGEE. The CDR3 region is CASSVATGGFYEQYF. CDR3 bases: TGTGCCAGCAGCGTAGCGACAGGGGGGTTCTACGAGCAGTACTTC.